Shown below are 7 T cell receptor beta chains from a single sample sequenced in a study of memory CD4+ T cells and cytomegalovirus serostatus. Produced via immunoSEQ multiplex PCR; TCRdb's table is partial and in-frame only. The sample lists 50,000 to 65,000 clones, around 77% seen once, with 0.88% in the top ten. Single viable CD3+CD4+CD8-CD45RO+ cells were sorted as the memory CD4+ T cells. The specimen was memory CD4+ T cells from blood. Every receptor here comes from an adult in good health and CMV-seronegative.

This clone was detected only a few times. The CDR3 here is CAWSLKIQGATEAFF. In DNA, the CDR3 is TGTGCCTGGAGTTTGAAGATCCAGGGGGCTACTGAAGCTTTCTTT. The chain couples TRBV30 to TRBJ1-1; 8 nucleotides line up with TRBD1. The CDR3 contains 15 residues. CDR1 GTSNPN and CDR2 SVGIG come from the germline V gene (reference sequence). The V and J ends lost 2 bases and 5 bases, in that order; junction bases with no gene match: 10.

This chain connects TRBV19 to TRBJ1-2; 9 bases fit TRBD1. Germline CDR1 and CDR2: LNHDA and SQIVND (reference sequence). Trimming removed 5 bases from V and 5 bases from J; junction bases left unmatched: 9. This CDR3 is 15 amino acids long. Here the CDR3 DNA reads TGTGCCAGTAGTGCAAGGACAGGGGCTCAATATGGCTACACCTTC. Amino acids: CASSARTGAQYGYTF.

The V gene is TRBV6-5, the J gene TRBJ2-7; 10 bases are shared with TRBD2. The trim removed 5 bases at V and 2 bases at J, leaving 6 bases unmatched. From germline, CDR1 is MNHEY and CDR2 SVGAGI. The CDR3 is made up of 15 amino acids. The CDR3 region is CASSLTSGETYEQYF. For the CDR3, the DNA is TGTGCCAGCAGTCTTACTAGCGGGGAGACCTACGAGCAGTACTTC.

The sample holds one count of this clone. The gene calls are TRBV19 and TRBJ1-2; tentative D call: TRBD1 (5 bases). The CDR3 has 13 residues. V lost 7 bases and J lost 9, with 18 bases in between. Germline V gene sequence: CDR1 LNHDA, CDR2 SQIVND (reference sequence). DNA for the CDR3: TGTGCCAGTAATTCGGCGGGGCATGATAGCTACACCTTC. It encodes CASNSAGHDSYTF.

A few counts support this clone. J is TRBJ1-6 and V is TRBV6-6; D is perhaps TRBD1 (6 bases). Per germline, CDR1 MNHNY and CDR2 SVGAGI (reference sequence). V was cut by 4 bases and J by 3 bases, with 10 bases left in between. The CDR3 contains 15 residues. In DNA, the CDR3 is TGTGCCAGCAGTTTAGAGACAGGCTATAATTCACCCCTCCACTTT. It specifies CASSLETGYNSPLHF.

The V gene is TRBV6-5, the J gene TRBJ1-1, with D possibly being TRBD1 (6 bases). CDR1 and CDR2 (germline): MNHEY, SVGAGI. The CDR3 loop spans 12 amino acids. V was cut by 8 bases and J by 4 bases, with 11 bases left in between. CDR3 DNA: TGTGCCAGCCGGGGAGGGGGCACTGAAGCTTTCTTT. It is translated as CASRGGGTEAFF.

The CDR3 DNA reads as TGTGCCAGCTGTGGGAACACCGGGGAGCTGTTTTTT. Translating it yields CASCGNTGELFF. V usage is TRBV28 and J usage is TRBJ2-2; D call uncertain. The CDR3 is 12 residues long. Trimming pared 8 bases from V and 1 base from J, leaving 5 bases between. CDR1 and CDR2 from the germline V gene are MDHEN and SYDVKM.